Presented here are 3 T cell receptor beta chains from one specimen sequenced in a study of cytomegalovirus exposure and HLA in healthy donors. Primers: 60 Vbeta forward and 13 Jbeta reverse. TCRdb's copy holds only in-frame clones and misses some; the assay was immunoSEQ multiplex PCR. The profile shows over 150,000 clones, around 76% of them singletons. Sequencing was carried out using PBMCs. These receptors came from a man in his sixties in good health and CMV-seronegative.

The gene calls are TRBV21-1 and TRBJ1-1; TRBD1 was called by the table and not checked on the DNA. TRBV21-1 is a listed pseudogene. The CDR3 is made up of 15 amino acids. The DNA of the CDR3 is TGTGCCAGCAACGGACAGGCGCAACGGAACACTGAAGCTTTCTTT. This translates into CASNGQAQRNTEAFF.

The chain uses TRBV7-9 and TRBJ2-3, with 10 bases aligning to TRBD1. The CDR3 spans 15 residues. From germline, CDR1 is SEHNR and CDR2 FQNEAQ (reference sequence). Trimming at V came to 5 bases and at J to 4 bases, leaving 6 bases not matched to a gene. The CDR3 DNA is TGTGCCAGCAGCCCGGACAGGGGGAGTTCAGATACGCAGTATTTT. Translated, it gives CASSPDRGSSDTQYF.

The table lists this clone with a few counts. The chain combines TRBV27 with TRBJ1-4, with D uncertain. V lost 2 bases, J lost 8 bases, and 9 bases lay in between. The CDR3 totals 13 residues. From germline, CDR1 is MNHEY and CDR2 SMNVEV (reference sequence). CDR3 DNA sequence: TGTGCCAGCAGTTTAGGGTCGGGGGAAAAACTGTTTTTT. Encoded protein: CASSLGSGEKLFF.